A single sample is the source of the 13 T cell receptor beta chains below, sequenced in a study of OX40 agonist ivuxolimab in advanced cancers. Using immunoSEQ multiplex PCR, the repertoire was profiled, and TCRdb retains in-frame clones only, with some absent. The table has some 45,000 clones, approximately 86% seen once. Sequenced material: CD4+ or CD8+ T cells sorted from blood, taken in a trial of the OX40 agonist ivuxolimab. The receptors come from an adult with an advanced solid tumor such as melanoma, head and neck, liver or kidney cancer.

This rearrangement joins TRBV7-3 to TRBJ1-2; 8 bases agree with TRBD1. This CDR3 has 17 amino acids. J gave up 0 bases and V 5 bases, and 11 bases lay outside the gene matches. Per germline, CDR1 SGHTA and CDR2 FQGTGA. The CDR3 region has the DNA TGTGCCAGCAGCCAAAGGGCAGGACAGGGAGCTAACTATGGCTACACCTTC. Amino acids: CASSQRAGQGANYGYTF.

The CDR3: CASSQDGTGVSTDTQYF. The CDR3 region has the DNA TGCGCCAGCAGCCAAGATGGAACGGGGGTAAGCACAGATACGCAGTATTTT. The chain couples TRBV4-1 to TRBJ2-3; weak D call: TRBD2 (6 bases). The germline CDR1 and CDR2 sequences are MGHRA and YSYEKL. V was shortened by 0 bases and J by 0 bases, with 13 bases between the two germline ends. The CDR3 totals 17 residues.

The chain combines TRBV16 with TRBJ2-5; the D call may be TRBD1 or TRBD2 (5 bases each). V was clipped by 3 bases and J by 4 bases, with 9 bases between them. The CDR3 runs 13 residues. The germline CDR1 and CDR2 sequences are KGHSY and FQNENV. In DNA form, the CDR3 reads TGTGCCAGCAGCCAGAGAGGGGTAGAGACCCAGTACTTC. The encoded protein is CASSQRGVETQYF.

V and J are TRBV2 and TRBJ2-7; D is unresolved. Germline CDR1 and CDR2: SNHLY and FYNNEI. Trimming left V 6 bases short and J 3 bases short, with 12 bases between. This CDR3 has 13 residues. The CDR3 here is CASREPPGYEQYF. CDR3 sequence (DNA): TGTGCCAGCAGGGAACCCCCGGGCTACGAGCAGTACTTC.

This chain joins TRBV18 and TRBJ1-3; D gene unclear. This CDR3 is 15 amino acids long. Trimming stripped 2 bases from V and 0 bases from J, with 8 bases between. The V gene's germline CDR1 is KGHSH and CDR2 LQKENI. The CDR3 sequence is CASSPGRISGNTIYF. CDR3 nucleotide sequence: TGTGCCAGCTCACCAGGGCGGATCTCTGGAAACACCATATATTTT.

V usage is TRBV19 and J usage is TRBJ2-1; D ambiguous. Germline CDR1 reads LNHDA; CDR2 reads SQIVND (reference sequence). The CDR3 runs 13 residues. Trimming removed 0 bases at V and 7 bases at J, with 7 bases between. The CDR3 DNA sequence: TGTGCCAGTAGTATAGATTGGGATAATGAGCAGTTCTTC. Its protein product is CASSIDWDNEQFF.

The rearrangement links TRBV19 to TRBJ1-1; D may be TRBD1 (6 bases). The CDR3 loop spans 15 amino acids. Germline CDR1 is LNHDA and CDR2 is SQIVND (reference sequence). The V end lost 8 bases, the J end lost 1 base, and 17 bases lay between the germline ends. The CDR3 here is CASRPRQARNTEAFF. CDR3 nucleotides: TGTGCCAGTCGCCCCAGACAGGCTCGGAACACTGAAGCTTTCTTT.

This clone occurred a few times. This rearrangement joins TRBV4-1 to TRBJ1-6; 7 positions agree with TRBD1. With V trimmed by 2 bases and J by 9 bases, 7 bases remained unmatched. The CDR3 totals 15 residues. Per the germline V gene, CDR1 is MGHRA and CDR2 is YSYEKL. In nucleotides, the CDR3 is TGCGCCAGCAGCCAACAGGGGGGAAGTAGTTCACCCCTCCACTTT. It is translated as CASSQQGGSSSPLHF.

This clone was observed a handful of times. The gene calls are TRBV7-9 and TRBJ2-7, with D possibly TRBD1 on 6 matching bases. The CDR3 is 16 residues long. With 5 bases removed from V and 1 base from J, the gap between germline ends came to 18 bases. Germline CDR1 is SEHNR and CDR2 is FQNEAQ (reference sequence). CDR3 protein: CASSRSDRTPSYEQYF. The DNA for the CDR3 is TGTGCCAGCAGCCGGAGCGACAGGACCCCTTCCTACGAGCAGTACTTC.

This chain uses TRBV10-3 with TRBJ1-2; tentative D call: TRBD1 (6 bases). The CDR3 has 13 amino acids. V was clipped by 6 bases and J by 6 bases, with 14 bases between them. Germline V gene sequence: CDR1 ENHRY, CDR2 SYGVKD. CDR3 nucleotides: TGTGCCATCAGCCTCAGGGGAGAGAATGGCTACACCTTC. It encodes CAISLRGENGYTF.

This clone has just a few counts. The V gene is TRBV11-2, the J gene TRBJ1-6; 11 bases are shared with TRBD1. J was trimmed by 9 bases and V by 4 bases; bases with no gene match: 2. The CDR3 has 14 residues. CDR1 and CDR2 from the germline V gene are SGHAT and FQNNGV. The CDR3 DNA is TGTGCCAGCAGCTCGGACAGGGGGCTTTCACCCCTCCACTTT. Translating gives CASSSDRGLSPLHF.

This clone has just one count. The chain links TRBV29-1 to TRBJ2-7; weak D call: TRBD1 (6 bases). The germline V and J ends were trimmed by 4 bases and 6 bases, with 16 bases remaining between them. The germline V gene encodes CDR1 SQVTM and CDR2 ANQGSEA. This CDR3 is 13 amino acids long. In DNA, the CDR3 is TGCAGCGTTGGGCCCGGTTGGGGGCGCGAGCAGTACTTC. Translated, it gives CSVGPGWGREQYF.

CDR3 sequence: CASSEQGSYEQYF. The CDR3 DNA follows: TGTGCCAGCAGTGAACAGGGCTCCTACGAGCAGTACTTC. The chain recombines TRBV6-1 with TRBJ2-7; tentative D call: TRBD1 (5 bases). V lost 2 bases and J lost 0, with 5 bases in between. Germline-derived CDR1 and CDR2 are MNHNS and SASEGT. The CDR3 spans 13 residues.